The TCR beta chain under discussion was sequenced for a study of T-cell reconstitution after alpha-beta-depleted transplantation in children. Preparation of the TCRbeta library involved a method that used unique molecular identifiers. From the PCR reads, TCRdb called clonotypes with MiXCR, one entry per CDR3 protein. The data show around 580,000 distinct CDR3 sequences, with about 21% seen just once and over 12% held by the top ten. This CDR3 spans 14 amino acids. CDR1 is DFQATT, CDR2 SNEGSKA, per germline (reference sequence). V shed 5 bases and J 7 bases; nucleotides not matched to a gene: 13. This clonotype was counted between two and nine times. Antigen: not known. Study conclusions and caveats: A year had passed since transplant, and T-cell counts and diversity by then came mostly from newly produced T cells. Several hundred expanded graft clones reportedly gave rise to the alpha-beta T cells present about two months after transplant. Certain patients had high TCRbeta diversity at day 60, and it came from recipient T cells and thymic progenitors that survived.

This TCR came from a boy younger than two who had a stem cell transplant for acute myeloid leukemia, so the T cells may come from the graft donor. The rearrangement uses TRBV20-1 and TRBJ1-1; 7 bases fit TRBD1. Sequences were derived from PBMCs, mostly from graft donor cells, sampled 360 days after TCRalphabeta/CD19-depleted stem cell transplant. CDR3 nucleotide sequence: TGCAGTGCTTCGACAGGGTATAATGTTGGTGAAGCTTTCTTT. Protein sequence: CSASTGYNVGEAFF.